The clone carrying this T cell receptor beta chain was counted many times. What was amplified from RNA transcripts were TCR beta CDR3 regions. The HTBI set primed first-round TCR CDR3 RT-PCR. One entry per CDR3 protein results from TCRdb running MiXCR on the multiplex PCR reads. Seen here are under 650,000 distinct CDR3 sequences, under 20% observed once, and the top ten hold 3% to 4%. The CDR3 consists of 15 residues. V lost 2 bases to trimming and J lost 0 bases, with 11 bases between them. CDR1 and CDR2 from the germline V gene are GTSNPN and SVGIG (reference sequence). The sample belongs to a study of T cells in Graves' hyperthyroidism and ophthalmopathy. The hyperthyroidism patients had all been newly diagnosed, and their disease duration was under 2 months. Their ages ranged from 18 to 65 years. Cells are PBMCs isolated from around 9.4 ml of fresh blood.

The clonotype was recovered from a woman in her twenties or thirties with Graves' hyperthyroidism. This chain links TRBV30 with TRBJ1-3; no clear D. Material: blood. The CDR3 DNA reads as TGTGCCTGGAGTCGGGAACACCTCTCTGGAAACACCATATATTTT. This encodes CAWSREHLSGNTIYF. The whole variable domain, remainder taken from reference TRBV30 and TRBJ1-3, is SQTIHQWPATLVQPVGSPLSLECTVEGTSNPNLYWYRQAAGRGLQLLFYSVGIGQISSEVPQNLSASRPQDRQFILSSKKLLLSDSGFYLCAWSREHLSGNTIYFGEGSWLTVV.